Described below is a single T cell receptor beta chain sequence and its context. This record belongs to a study of blood T cell repertoires in COVID-19. Study summary: COVID-19 samples, acute and convalescent, were from the United States, Italy and Spain.

The V and J ends lost 5 bases and 9 bases respectively, with 16 bases between them. The CDR3 is 13 residues long. From germline, CDR1 is MNHEY and CDR2 SMNVEV (reference sequence). Original methodology: Quantification of nucleated cells was approximated via reference gene primer amplification. The protocol was immunoSEQ multiplex PCR, while the TCRdb copy is restricted to in-frame clones and leaves out a portion. That table is the source of V, J and clone size, and D and trimming were worked out from the DNA. The sample has around 370,000 clones; around 90% are singletons. Symptom resolution, clearance, or two negative PCRs marked donors in Cohort 3 as recovered.

The V call is TRBV27, the J call TRBJ2-5, with TRBD2 as a possible D gene (5 bases). The sample was PBMCs or T cells enriched from blood (not recorded which). This TCR derives from a woman in her late teens or twenties who had recovered from COVID-19. The CDR3 loop is CASSPPGSKAQYF. The CDR3 coding sequence is TGTGCCAGCAGTCCCCCGGGGTCGAAGGCCCAGTACTTC.